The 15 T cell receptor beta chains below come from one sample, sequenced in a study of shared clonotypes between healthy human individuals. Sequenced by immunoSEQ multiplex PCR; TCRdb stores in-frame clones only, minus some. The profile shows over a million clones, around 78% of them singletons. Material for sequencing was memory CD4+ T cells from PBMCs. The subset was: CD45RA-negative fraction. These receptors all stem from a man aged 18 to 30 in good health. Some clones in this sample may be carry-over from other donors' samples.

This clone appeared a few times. CDR3 sequence (DNA): TGTGCCAGCAGCAAGACAGGTGGGGCCAACGTCCTGACTTTC. Its protein product is CASSKTGGANVLTF. The chain couples TRBV6-4 to TRBJ2-6, with TRBD1 as a possible D gene (6 bases). Per germline, CDR1 MRHNA and CDR2 SNTAGT. V was pared by 6 bases and J by 3 bases, with 9 bases between. CDR3 length equals 14 residues.

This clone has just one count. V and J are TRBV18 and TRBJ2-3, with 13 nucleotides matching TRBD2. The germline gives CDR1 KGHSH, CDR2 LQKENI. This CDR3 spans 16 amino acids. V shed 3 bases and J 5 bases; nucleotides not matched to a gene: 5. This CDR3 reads CASSPTSGRAGDTQYF. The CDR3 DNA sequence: TGTGCCAGCTCACCTACTAGCGGGAGGGCCGGAGATACGCAGTATTTT.

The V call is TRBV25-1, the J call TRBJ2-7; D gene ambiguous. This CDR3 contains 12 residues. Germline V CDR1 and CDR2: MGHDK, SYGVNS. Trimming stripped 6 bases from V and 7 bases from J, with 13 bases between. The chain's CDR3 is CASSPPAFEQYF. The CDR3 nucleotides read TGTGCCAGCAGCCCCCCCGCATTTGAGCAGTACTTC.

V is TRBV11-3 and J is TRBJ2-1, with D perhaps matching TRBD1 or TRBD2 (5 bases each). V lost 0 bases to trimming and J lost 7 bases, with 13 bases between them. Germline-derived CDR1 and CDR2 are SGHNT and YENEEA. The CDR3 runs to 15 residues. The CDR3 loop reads CASSLEGRPPNEQFF. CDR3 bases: TGTGCCAGCAGCTTAGAGGGACGCCCACCAAATGAGCAGTTCTTC. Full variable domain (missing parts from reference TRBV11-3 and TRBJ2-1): EAGVVQSPRYKIIEKKQPVAFWCNPISGHNTLYWYLQNLGQGPELLIRYENEEAVDDSQLPKDRFSAERLKGVDSTLKIQPAELGDSAVYLCASSLEGRPPNEQFFGPGTRLTVL.

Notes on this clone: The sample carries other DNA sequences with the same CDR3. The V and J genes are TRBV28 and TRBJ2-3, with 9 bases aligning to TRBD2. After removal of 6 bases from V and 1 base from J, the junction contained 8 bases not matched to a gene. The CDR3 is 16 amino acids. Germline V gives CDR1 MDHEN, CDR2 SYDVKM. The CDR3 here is CASSLDLAGGTDTQYF. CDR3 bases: TGTGCCAGCAGCCTGGATTTAGCGGGAGGCACAGATACGCAGTATTTT.

The CDR3 nucleotides read TGCGCCAGCAGCTTGGATAGCGGGAGTCAAACAGATACGCAGTATTTT. The encoded protein is CASSLDSGSQTDTQYF. The chain carries TRBV5-1 and TRBJ2-3, with 9 bases matching TRBD2. The germline CDR1 and CDR2 sequences are SGHRS and YFSETQ. The CDR3 has 16 residues. After removal of 0 bases from V and 3 bases from J, the junction contained 5 bases not matched to a gene.

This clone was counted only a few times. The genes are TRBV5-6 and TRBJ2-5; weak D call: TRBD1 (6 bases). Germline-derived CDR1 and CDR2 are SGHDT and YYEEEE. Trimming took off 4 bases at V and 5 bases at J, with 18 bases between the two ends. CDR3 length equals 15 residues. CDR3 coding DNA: TGTGCCAGCAGCACCGGCCCAGGGGCTAGGGAGACCCAGTACTTC. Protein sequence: CASSTGPGARETQYF.

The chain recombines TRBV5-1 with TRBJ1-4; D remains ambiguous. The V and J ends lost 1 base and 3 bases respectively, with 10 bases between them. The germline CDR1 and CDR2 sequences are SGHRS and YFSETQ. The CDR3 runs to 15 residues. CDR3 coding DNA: TGCGCCAGCAGCTTGTTACGGGGAGCTAATGAAAAACTGTTTTTT. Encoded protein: CASSLLRGANEKLFF.

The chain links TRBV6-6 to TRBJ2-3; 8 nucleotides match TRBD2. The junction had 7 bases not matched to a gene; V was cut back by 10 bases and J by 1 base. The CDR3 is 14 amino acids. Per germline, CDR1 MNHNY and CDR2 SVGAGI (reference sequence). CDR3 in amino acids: CATQNGGGTDTQYF. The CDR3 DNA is TGTGCCACCCAAAACGGGGGGGGCACAGATACGCAGTATTTT.

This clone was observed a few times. The CDR3 loop reads CASSSGPGGSTGELFF. The CDR3 nucleotides read TGTGCCAGCAGTTCCGGGCCAGGGGGGTCGACCGGGGAGCTGTTTTTT. V gene TRBV6-5 combines with J gene TRBJ2-2, with D perhaps TRBD1 (7 bases). The V and J ends lost 4 bases and 5 bases respectively, with 17 bases between them. Germline V gives CDR1 MNHEY, CDR2 SVGAGI. The CDR3 is 16 residues long.

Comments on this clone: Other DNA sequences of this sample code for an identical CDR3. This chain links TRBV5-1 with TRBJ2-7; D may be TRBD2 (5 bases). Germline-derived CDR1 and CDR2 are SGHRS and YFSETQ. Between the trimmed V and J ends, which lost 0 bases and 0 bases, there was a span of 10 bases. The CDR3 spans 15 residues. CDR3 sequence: CASSLASGSSYEQYF. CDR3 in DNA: TGCGCCAGCAGCTTGGCGTCGGGGAGCTCCTACGAGCAGTACTTC.

The DNA of the CDR3 is TGTGCCAGCACCATACCCCCGGGAAGCAATCAGCCCCAGCATTTT. Protein sequence: CASTIPPGSNQPQHF. The chain couples TRBV6-4 to TRBJ1-5; D unclear. With 7 bases removed from V and 1 base from J, the gap between germline ends came to 14 bases. This CDR3 is 15 amino acids long. Germline-derived CDR1 and CDR2 are MRHNA and SNTAGT.

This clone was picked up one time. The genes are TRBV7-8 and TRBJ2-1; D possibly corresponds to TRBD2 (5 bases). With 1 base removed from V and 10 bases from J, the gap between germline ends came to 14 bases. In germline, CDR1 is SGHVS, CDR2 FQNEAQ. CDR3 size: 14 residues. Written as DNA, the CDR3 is TGTGCCAGCAGCTTAGGGGCGGGCCACCGGGAGCAGTTCTTC. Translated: CASSLGAGHREQFF.

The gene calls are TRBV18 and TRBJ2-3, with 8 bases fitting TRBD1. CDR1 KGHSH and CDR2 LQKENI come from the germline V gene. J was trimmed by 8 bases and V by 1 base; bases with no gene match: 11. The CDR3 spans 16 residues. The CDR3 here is CASSPQGQALITTQYF. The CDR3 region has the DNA TGTGCCAGCTCACCACAGGGACAGGCACTGATAACTACGCAGTATTTT.

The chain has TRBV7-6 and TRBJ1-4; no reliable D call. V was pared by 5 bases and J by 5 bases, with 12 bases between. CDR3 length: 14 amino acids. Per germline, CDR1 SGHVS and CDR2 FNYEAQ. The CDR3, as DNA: TGTGCCAGCAGCCCGAGGACGGCGAATGAAAAACTGTTTTTT. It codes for CASSPRTANEKLFF.